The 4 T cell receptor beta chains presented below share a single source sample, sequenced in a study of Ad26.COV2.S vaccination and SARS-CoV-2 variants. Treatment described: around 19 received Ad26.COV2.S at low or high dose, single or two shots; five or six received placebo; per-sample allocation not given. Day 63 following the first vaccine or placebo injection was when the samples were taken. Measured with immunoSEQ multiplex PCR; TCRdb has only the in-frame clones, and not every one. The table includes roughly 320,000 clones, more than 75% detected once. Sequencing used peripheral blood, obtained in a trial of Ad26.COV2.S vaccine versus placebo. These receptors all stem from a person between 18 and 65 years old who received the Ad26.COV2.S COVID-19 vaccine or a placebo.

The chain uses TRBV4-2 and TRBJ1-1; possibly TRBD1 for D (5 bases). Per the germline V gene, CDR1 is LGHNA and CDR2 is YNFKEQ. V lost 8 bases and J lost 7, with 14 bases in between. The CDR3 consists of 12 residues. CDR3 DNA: TGTGCCAGCTCGGGGGGGGAGGGTGAAGCTTTCTTT. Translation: CASSGGEGEAFF.

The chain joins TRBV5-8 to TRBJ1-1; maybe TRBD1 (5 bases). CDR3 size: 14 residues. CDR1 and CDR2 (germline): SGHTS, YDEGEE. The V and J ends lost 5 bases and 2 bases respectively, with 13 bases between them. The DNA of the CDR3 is TGTGCCAGCAGTGGGCCGGGGGGAAACACTGAAGCTTTCTTT. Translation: CASSGPGGNTEAFF.

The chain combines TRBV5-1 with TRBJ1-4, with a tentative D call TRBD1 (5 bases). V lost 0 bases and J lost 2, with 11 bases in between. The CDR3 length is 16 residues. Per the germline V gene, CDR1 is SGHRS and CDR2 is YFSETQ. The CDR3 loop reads CASSLAMAGTNEKLFF. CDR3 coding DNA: TGCGCCAGCAGCTTGGCCATGGCAGGGACTAATGAAAAACTGTTTTTT. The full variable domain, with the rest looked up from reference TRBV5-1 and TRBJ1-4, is KAGVTQTPRYLIKTRGQQVTLSCSPISGHRSVSWYQQTPGQGLQFLFEYFSETQRNKGNFPGRFSGRQFSNSRSEMNVSTLELGDSALYLCASSLAMAGTNEKLFFGSGTQLSVL.

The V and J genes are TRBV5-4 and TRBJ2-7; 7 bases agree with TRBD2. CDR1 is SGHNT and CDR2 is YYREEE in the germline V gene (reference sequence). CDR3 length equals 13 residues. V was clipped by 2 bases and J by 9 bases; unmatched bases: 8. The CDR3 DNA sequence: TGTGCCAGCAGCTTTTCTCCTACGGGGGGGCAGTACTTC. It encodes CASSFSPTGGQYF.